A single sample is the source of the 20 T cell receptor beta chains below, sequenced in a study of blood T cell repertoires in COVID-19. Libraries were prepared by immunoSEQ multiplex PCR; TCRdb keeps only in-frame clonotypes and omits some of them. The sample has fewer than 250,000 clones; around 87% are singletons. Sequencing was performed on peripheral blood. The receptors were gathered from a man in his 60s with acute or convalescent COVID-19.

The genes are TRBV5-1 and TRBJ1-2; 8 positions agree with TRBD1. From germline, CDR1 is SGHRS and CDR2 YFSETQ. This CDR3 is built from 16 residues. With 0 bases clipped from V and 4 bases from J, the junction kept 8 bases outside the gene matches. The CDR3 protein is CASSLDSTGEPYGYTF. DNA for the CDR3: TGCGCCAGCAGCTTGGACTCGACAGGGGAGCCCTATGGCTACACCTTC.

This clone has only a few counts. This chain links TRBV6-2 or TRBV6-3 with TRBJ2-7; D remains ambiguous. The V gene lost 0 bases and the J gene lost 0 bases, with 6 bases spanning the gap. The germline gives CDR1 MNHEY, CDR2 SVGEGT. There are 14 residues in the CDR3. Here the CDR3 reads CASSYSGSSYEQYF. The CDR3 DNA reads as TGTGCCAGCAGTTACTCTGGCAGCTCCTACGAGCAGTACTTC.

V is TRBV15 and J is TRBJ1-1, with 12 nucleotides matching TRBD1. The CDR3 runs to 19 residues. Germline assignment: CDR1 LNHNV and CDR2 YYDKDF (reference sequence). V lost 0 bases and J lost 1; bases outside the gene matches: 9. CDR3 protein: CATSREATGTGGANTEAFF. CDR3 DNA: TGTGCCACCAGCAGAGAGGCCACCGGGACAGGGGGCGCGAACACTGAAGCTTTCTTT. Combining the CDR3 with reference TRBV15 and TRBJ1-1 gives the whole variable domain DAMVIQNPRYQVTQFGKPVTLSCSQTLNHNVMYWYQQKSSQAPKLLFHYYDKDFNNEADTPDNFQSRRPNTSFCFLDIRSPGLGDTAMYLCATSREATGTGGANTEAFFGQGTRLTVV.

The gene calls are TRBV6-2 or TRBV6-3 and TRBJ1-1; 9 bases are a match to TRBD1. The CDR3 is 17 amino acids. Trimming removed 2 bases from V and 3 bases from J; junction bases left unmatched: 10. The V gene's germline CDR1 is MNHEY and CDR2 SVGEGT. CDR3 DNA: TGTGCCAGCAGTTACACCGCCGGGACAGGGCCCCACACTGAAGCTTTCTTT. It translates to CASSYTAGTGPHTEAFF.

V is TRBV6-6 and J is TRBJ1-5; unclear D gene. CDR1 is MNHNY, CDR2 SVGAGI, per germline (reference sequence). This CDR3 has 14 residues. The V end lost 0 bases, the J end lost 4 bases, and 7 bases lay between the germline ends. CDR3 sequence reads: CASSYSPGNQPQHF. CDR3 coding DNA: TGTGCCAGCAGTTACTCGCCGGGAAATCAGCCCCAGCATTTT.

The chain is built from TRBV4-1 and TRBJ1-1; 8 bases map to TRBD1. Trimming cost V 2 bases and J 12 bases; bases outside gene matches: 11. The germline CDR1 and CDR2 sequences are MGHRA and YSYEKL. This CDR3 spans 14 amino acids. As DNA, the CDR3 is TGCGCCAGCAGCCAATCACGGACAGGGAGGGTTTCTTTCTTT. As protein: CASSQSRTGRVSFF.

CDR3 sequence (DNA): TGTGCCAGCAGCCGAAAGGGGGCGGTGAACACTGAAGCTTTCTTT. Encoded protein: CASSRKGAVNTEAFF. The J gene is TRBJ1-1, the V gene TRBV7-9, with 7 bases aligning to TRBD1. Trimming at V came to 5 bases and at J to 0 bases, leaving 6 bases not matched to a gene. This CDR3 is built from 15 residues. CDR1 SEHNR and CDR2 FQNEAQ come from the germline V gene (reference sequence).

The chain joins TRBV3-1 (or the pseudogene TRBV3-2) to TRBJ2-5, with TRBD1 matching 9 bases. CDR3 length equals 15 residues. Trimming at V came to 4 bases and at J to 5 bases, leaving 8 bases not matched to a gene. Germline V gene data show CDR1 as LGHDT and CDR2 as YNNKEL (reference sequence). The chain's CDR3 is CASSPRDRERETQYF. The CDR3 DNA reads as TGTGCCAGCAGCCCCCGGGACAGGGAGAGGGAGACCCAGTACTTC.

The rearrangement uses TRBV6-5 and TRBJ1-4; D is unclear. Germline V CDR1 and CDR2: MNHEY, SVGAGI. The CDR3 consists of 14 residues. V was cut by 4 bases and J by 4 bases, with 10 bases left in between. The CDR3 loop is CASSLTRRNEKLFF. CDR3 sequence (DNA): TGTGCCAGCAGTTTAACACGCCGTAATGAAAAACTGTTTTTT.

The V and J genes are TRBV5-4 and TRBJ1-2, with a possible D match to TRBD1 (6 bases). The ends were cut back, 0 bases at V and 1 base at J, with 10 bases in the middle. This CDR3 spans 15 amino acids. Per germline, CDR1 SGHNT and CDR2 YYREEE (reference sequence). The CDR3 is CASSLVGRGNYGYTF. For the CDR3, the DNA is TGTGCCAGCAGCTTGGTTGGCAGGGGTAACTATGGCTACACCTTC.

The table lists this clone with a few counts. The chain joins TRBV3-1 (or the pseudogene TRBV3-2) to TRBJ1-3, with D possibly matching TRBD1 (6 bases). Trimming took 4 bases from V and 1 from J, leaving 17 bases between them. The CDR3 contains 17 residues. CDR1 is LGHDT, CDR2 YNNKEL, per germline (reference sequence). The chain's CDR3 is CASSLKTGVFSGNTIYF. CDR3 nucleotides: TGTGCCAGCAGCCTGAAGACAGGCGTATTTTCTGGAAACACCATATATTTT.

The genes are TRBV7-6 and TRBJ1-5; D gene ambiguous. The V gene lost 1 base and the J gene lost 11 bases, with 12 bases spanning the gap. This CDR3 is 13 amino acids long. The germline gives CDR1 SGHVS, CDR2 FNYEAQ. The CDR3 DNA follows: TGTGCCAGCAGCTTAGGGCGGGTCACAGCCCAGCATTTT. It translates to CASSLGRVTAQHF.

The chain employs TRBV3-1 (or the pseudogene TRBV3-2) and TRBJ2-5; D might be TRBD1 (6 bases). Germline V gene data show CDR1 as LGHDT and CDR2 as YNNKEL (reference sequence). The CDR3 runs to 14 residues. The V end was cut by 4 bases, the J end by 9 bases, with 18 bases between. The CDR3 DNA sequence: TGTGCCAGCAGCCCCAGGGGCGGGTTTGGGTCCCAGTACTTC. Its protein product is CASSPRGGFGSQYF.

About this clone itself: Other DNA sequences from this sample encode an identical CDR3 as well. The chain links TRBV29-1 to TRBJ1-2, with a tentative D call TRBD1 (6 bases). Germline lookup yields CDR1 SQVTM and CDR2 ANQGSEA. The CDR3 spans 14 residues. V was pared by 6 bases and J by 5 bases, with 19 bases between. Written as DNA, the CDR3 is TGCAGCGTCAATAGGCAGGGGATTCTTTATGGCTACACCTTC. This sequence encodes CSVNRQGILYGYTF.

At least ten counts were recorded for this clone. The rearrangement joins TRBV24-1 to TRBJ2-1; D is uncertain. Germline V lookup: CDR1 KGHDR, CDR2 SFDVKD. The CDR3 length is 16 residues. The germline V and J ends were trimmed by 4 bases and 0 bases, with 12 bases remaining between them. CDR3: CATSDANPSSYNEQFF. The CDR3 DNA is TGTGCCACCAGTGACGCAAACCCGAGCTCCTACAATGAGCAGTTCTTC.

The sample holds a few counts of this clone. This chain uses TRBV6-4 with TRBJ2-3; 8 bases map to TRBD2. CDR1 and CDR2 from the germline V gene are MRHNA and SNTAGT. V was pared by 3 bases and J by 1 base, with 0 bases of the junction left unmatched. CDR3 length: 14 amino acids. CDR3 sequence (DNA): TGTGCCAGCAGTGAGCGGGGGGGCACAGATACGCAGTATTTT. As protein: CASSERGGTDTQYF.

The chain recombines TRBV7-2 with TRBJ2-5; D gene ambiguous. Per germline, CDR1 SGHTA and CDR2 FQGNSA. V was cut by 1 base and J by 5 bases, with 5 bases left in between. This CDR3 region has 12 residues. The CDR3 region has the DNA TGTGCCAGCAGCTTAGTCGTGGAGACCCAGTACTTC. This gives the protein CASSLVVETQYF.

The rearrangement joins TRBV6-5 to TRBJ2-7, with 8 bases matching TRBD1. The CDR3 loop spans 16 amino acids. Germline CDR1 and CDR2: MNHEY and SVGAGI. J lost 2 bases, V lost 4 bases, and 10 bases had no gene match. The CDR3 coding sequence is TGTGCCAGCAGTTCCGACAGGGGTCAACAGCCCTACGAGCAGTACTTC. Its protein is CASSSDRGQQPYEQYF.

The J gene is TRBJ1-6, the V gene TRBV5-1; 7 nucleotides agree with TRBD1. The CDR3 consists of 15 residues. The germline gives CDR1 SGHRS, CDR2 YFSETQ. After removal of 4 bases from V and 7 bases from J, the junction contained 8 bases not matched to a gene. The CDR3 DNA reads as TGCGCCAGCAGCCCGACGACAGGGAGCAATTCACCCCTCCACTTT. The encoded protein is CASSPTTGSNSPLHF.

CDR3 DNA: TGTGCCAGCGGGGACAGGGGATCTGGGGCCAACGTCCTGACTTTC. The encoded protein is CASGDRGSGANVLTF. The V and J genes are TRBV2 and TRBJ2-6; 10 bases fit TRBD1. The CDR3 consists of 15 residues. Losses at the gene ends were 8 bases for V and 1 base for J; bases not matched to a gene: 2. Germline loops: CDR1 SNHLY, CDR2 FYNNEI.